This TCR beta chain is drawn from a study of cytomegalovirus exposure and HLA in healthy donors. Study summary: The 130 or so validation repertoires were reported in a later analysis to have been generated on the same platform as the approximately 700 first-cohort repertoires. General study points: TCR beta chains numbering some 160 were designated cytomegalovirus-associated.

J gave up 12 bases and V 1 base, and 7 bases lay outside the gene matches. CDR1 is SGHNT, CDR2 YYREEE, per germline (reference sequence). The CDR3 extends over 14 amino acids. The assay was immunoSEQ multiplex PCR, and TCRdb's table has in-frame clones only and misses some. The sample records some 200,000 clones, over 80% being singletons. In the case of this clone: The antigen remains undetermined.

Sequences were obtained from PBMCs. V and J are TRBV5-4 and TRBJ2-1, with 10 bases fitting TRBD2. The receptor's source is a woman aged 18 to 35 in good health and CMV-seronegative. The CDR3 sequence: CASSLSNLAGGQFF. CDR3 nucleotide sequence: TGTGCCAGCAGCTTGAGCAATTTAGCGGGAGGGCAGTTCTTC.